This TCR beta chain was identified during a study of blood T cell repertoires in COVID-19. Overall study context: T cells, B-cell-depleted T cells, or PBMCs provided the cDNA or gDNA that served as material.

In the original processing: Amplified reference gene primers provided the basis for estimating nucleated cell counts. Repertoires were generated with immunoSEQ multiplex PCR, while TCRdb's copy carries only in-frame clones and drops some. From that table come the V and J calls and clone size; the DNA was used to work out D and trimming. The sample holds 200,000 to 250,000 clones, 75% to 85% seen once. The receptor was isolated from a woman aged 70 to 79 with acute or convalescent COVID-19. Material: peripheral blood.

CDR3 nucleotide sequence: TGTGCCAGTCAAGGGACAGTCCAAGAGACCCAGTACTTC. Its translation is CASQGTVQETQYF. This chain connects TRBV18 to TRBJ2-5; 7 nucleotides align to TRBD1. V shed 9 bases, J shed 1 base, and the junction held 5 bases outside the gene matches. The CDR3 is made up of 13 amino acids. Germline CDR1 is KGHSH and CDR2 is LQKENI.